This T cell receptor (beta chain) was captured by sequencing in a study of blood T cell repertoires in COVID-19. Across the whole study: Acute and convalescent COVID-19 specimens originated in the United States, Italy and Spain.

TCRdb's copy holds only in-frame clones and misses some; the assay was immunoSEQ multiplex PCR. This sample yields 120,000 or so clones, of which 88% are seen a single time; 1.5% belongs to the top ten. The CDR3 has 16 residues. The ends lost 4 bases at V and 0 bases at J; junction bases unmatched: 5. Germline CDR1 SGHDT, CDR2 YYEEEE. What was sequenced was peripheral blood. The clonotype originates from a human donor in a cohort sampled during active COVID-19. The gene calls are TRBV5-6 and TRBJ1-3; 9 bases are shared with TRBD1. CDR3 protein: CASSLDRGHSGNTIYF. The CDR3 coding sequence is TGTGCCAGCAGCCTGGACAGGGGCCACTCTGGAAACACCATATATTTT.